This TCR beta chain originates from a study of untreated major depressive disorder. General observations from the study: All top five TRBV05-01 clones per subject were private clones. CD4+ T cells from depressed patients used TRBV05-01 (Vbeta 5.1) more often than controls. TRBV25-01 and TRBV02-01 usage differences were not statistically significant.

Major depressive disorder by DSM-IV, Hamilton depression score of at least 18. CD4+ T cells were isolated from thawed PBMCs by magnetic negative selection. Profiled with immunoSEQ multiplex PCR; TCRdb holds only in-frame clones, not every one. The table has approximately 12,000 clones, 85% to 95% seen once. The CDR3 totals 12 residues. Germline values: CDR1 SGHNT, CDR2 YENEEA. Trimming left V 2 bases short and J 6 bases short, with 8 bases between. Remarks on this clone: The antigen remains unidentified.

The clonotype comes from a young woman with major depressive disorder. The chain links TRBV11-3 to TRBJ2-7; D remains ambiguous. The sequenced sample was CD4+ T cells from PBMCs. The DNA for the CDR3 is TGTGCCAGCAGCTTAATAAGTCTCGAGCAGTACTTC. Its translation: CASSLISLEQYF.